The 2 T cell receptor beta chains listed next were all sequenced from one sample in a study of shared clonotypes between healthy human individuals (dated by TCRdb to between 2020 and 2021). Libraries were prepared through the immunoSEQ multiplex PCR assay. TCRdb took over this immuneACCESS table, retaining in-frame rearrangements with V and J assigned. Such tables are incomplete; in checked studies, under half of the missing clones stem from an unresolved V gene, and the remainder is unexplained. This sample holds about 480,000 clones; about 75% were observed only once. Around 13% of the sample comes from the top ten. The specimen was PBMCs. The source of these receptors is a woman between 40 and 55 years old in good health. Some clones in this sample may be carry-over from other donors' samples.

CDR3 residues: CASSPNNEQFF. The CDR3 region has the DNA TGTGCCAGCAGCCCCAACAATGAGCAGTTCTTC. V is TRBV2 and J is TRBJ2-1; D not certain. Germline lookup yields CDR1 SNHLY and CDR2 FYNNEI. The CDR3 runs 11 residues. The ends were cut back, 6 bases at V and 5 bases at J, with 5 bases in the middle. The entire variable domain, with the rest obtained from reference TRBV2 and TRBJ2-1, is as follows: EPEVTQTPSHQVTQMGQEVILRCVPISNHLYFYWYRQILGQKVEFLVSFYNNEISEKSEIFDDQFSVERPDGSNFTLKIRSTKLEDSAMYFCASSPNNEQFFGPGTRLTVL.

To note about this clone: A far larger clone is only one base removed, so a read error is likely. The same CDR3 arises from other DNA sequences in this sample as well. This chain uses TRBV7-6 with TRBJ1-1, with D possibly matching TRBD1 (6 bases). Per the germline V gene, CDR1 is SGHVS and CDR2 is FNYEAQ. The CDR3 length is 12 residues. Trimming stripped 5 bases from V and 4 bases from J, with 8 bases between. The chain's CDR3 is CASSLRGTEAFF. DNA of the CDR3: TGTGCCAGCAGCCTCAGGGGCACTGAAGCTTTCTTT.